The clone carrying this T cell receptor beta chain appeared a few times. Amplification of TCR beta CDR3 regions used RNA as the template. The HTBI primer set drove a first-round RT-PCR of the TCR CDR3. MiXCR, run by TCRdb on the multiplex PCR reads, gives a single entry per CDR3 protein. The sample yields roughly 400,000 distinct CDR3 sequences, 20% to 25% seen once. V lost 10 bases, J lost 2 bases, and 8 bases lay in between. Per the germline V gene, CDR1 is MDHEN and CDR2 is SYDVKM. This CDR3 has 11 amino acids. These data come from a study of T cells in Graves' hyperthyroidism and ophthalmopathy. Study background: Upon initial diagnosis and before any treatment, peripheral blood was collected.

The specimen sequenced was blood. The TCR was taken from a man aged 45-65 years with Graves' hyperthyroidism. The chain links TRBV28 to TRBJ1-2, with TRBD1 as a possible D gene (6 bases). This CDR3 reads CAITGNYGYTF. The CDR3 nucleotides are TGTGCCATCACAGGGAACTATGGCTACACCTTC.